This TCR beta chain was profiled in a study of T cell responses to AZD1222 COVID-19 vaccine. Turning to this clone: Its antigen is not identified.

Regarding the study as a whole: Donors were mostly white British, more females; clonal diversity possibly underestimated. Spike-specific TCR breadth and depth went up after people got two AZD1222 doses. The span of vaccine-associated CD4 TCRs extended across spike, with dominance at 160-218 and 743-854.

Germline loops: CDR1 SNHLY, CDR2 FYNNEI. The CDR3 is made up of 16 amino acids. Trimming took 9 bases from V and 2 from J; bases not matched to a gene: 7. Clones were read by immunoSEQ multiplex PCR, and TCRdb kept only the in-frame ones, dropping some. Of around 150,000 clones in the sample, roughly 88% are singletons; the top ten hold about 6%. The chain links TRBV2 to TRBJ1-4, with 12 bases fitting TRBD1. Sample: peripheral blood, taken 28 days after the second AZD1222 dose. The source of this sequence is an adult who received the AZD1222 COVID-19 vaccine. CDR3 nucleotides: TGTGCCAGAAACCGGGACAGGGGGCTTACTAATGAAAAACTGTTTTTT. Protein product: CARNRDRGLTNEKLFF.